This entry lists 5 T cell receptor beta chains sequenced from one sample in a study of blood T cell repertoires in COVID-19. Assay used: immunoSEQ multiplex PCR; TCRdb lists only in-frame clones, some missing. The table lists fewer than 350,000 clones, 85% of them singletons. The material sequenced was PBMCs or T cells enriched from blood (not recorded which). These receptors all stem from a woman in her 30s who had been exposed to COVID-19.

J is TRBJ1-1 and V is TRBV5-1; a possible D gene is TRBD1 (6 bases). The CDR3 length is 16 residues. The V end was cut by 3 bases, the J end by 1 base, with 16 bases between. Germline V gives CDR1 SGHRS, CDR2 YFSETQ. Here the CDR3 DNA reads TGCGCCAGCAGCTCGCAGGGGTTGGGTGGGAACACTGAAGCTTTCTTT. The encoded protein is CASSSQGLGGNTEAFF.

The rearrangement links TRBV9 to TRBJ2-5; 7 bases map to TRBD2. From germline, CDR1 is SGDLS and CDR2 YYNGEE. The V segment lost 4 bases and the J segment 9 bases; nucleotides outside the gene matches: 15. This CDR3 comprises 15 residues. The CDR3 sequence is CASSQSGTSATPQYF. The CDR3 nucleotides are TGTGCCAGCAGCCAATCCGGCACTAGCGCGACGCCCCAGTACTTC.

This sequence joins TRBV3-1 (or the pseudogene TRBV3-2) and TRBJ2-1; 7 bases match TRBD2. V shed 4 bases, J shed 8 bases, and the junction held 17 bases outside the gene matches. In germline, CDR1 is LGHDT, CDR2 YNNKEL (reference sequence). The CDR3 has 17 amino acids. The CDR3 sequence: CASSLQLRTRQLDEQFF. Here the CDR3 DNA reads TGTGCCAGCAGCCTACAACTTCGGACTAGGCAATTAGATGAGCAGTTCTTC.

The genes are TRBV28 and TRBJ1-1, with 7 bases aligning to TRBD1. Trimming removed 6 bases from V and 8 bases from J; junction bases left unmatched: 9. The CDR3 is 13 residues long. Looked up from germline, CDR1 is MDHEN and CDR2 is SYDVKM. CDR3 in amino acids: CASRKATGVEAFF. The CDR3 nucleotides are TGTGCCAGCAGGAAAGCCACAGGGGTGGAAGCTTTCTTT.

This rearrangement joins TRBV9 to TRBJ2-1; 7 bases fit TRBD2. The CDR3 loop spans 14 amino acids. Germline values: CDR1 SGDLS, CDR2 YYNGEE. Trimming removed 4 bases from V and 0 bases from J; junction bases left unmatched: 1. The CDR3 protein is CASSWTSSYNEQFF. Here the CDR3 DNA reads TGTGCCAGCAGCTGGACTAGCTCCTACAATGAGCAGTTCTTC. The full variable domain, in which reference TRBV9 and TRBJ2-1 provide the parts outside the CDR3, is DSGVTQTPKHLITATGQRVTLRCSPRSGDLSVYWYQQSLDQGLQFLIQYYNGEERAKGNILERFSAQQFPDLHSELNLSSLELGDSALYFCASSWTSSYNEQFFGPGTRLTVL.